The 7 T cell receptor beta chains in this list originate from one sample, sequenced in a study of beta chain features in type 1 diabetes. Expressed TCRB transcripts were sequenced because the entire RNA isolate underwent reverse transcription. The protocol was immunoSEQ multiplex PCR, while the TCRdb copy is restricted to in-frame clones and leaves out a portion. The sample consists of under 500,000 clones, over 25% of them appearing once. Sequencing was carried out using naive CD4+ T cells from blood. The receptor source for this set is a man between 18 and 35 years old in good health.

This clone was seen a handful of times. The V and J genes are TRBV30 and TRBJ2-1, with 8 bases matching TRBD2. Germline V CDR1 and CDR2: GTSNPN, SVGIG (reference sequence). V lost 0 bases to trimming and J lost 6 bases; unmatched junction nucleotides: 7. This CDR3 comprises 15 residues. The CDR3 DNA follows: TGTGCCTGGAGTGTTGGAGCGGGAGCGGGCAATGAGCAGTTCTTC. It is translated as CAWSVGAGAGNEQFF.

The chain joins TRBV29-1 to TRBJ2-3, with 8 bases identical to TRBD2. The CDR3 has 14 residues. Germline CDR1 is SQVTM and CDR2 is ANQGSEA. V shed 6 bases, J shed 4 bases, and the junction held 9 bases outside the gene matches. The CDR3 region has the DNA TGCAGCGTCAAAAAAGCAGCGGGAGCAGATACGCAGTATTTT. This encodes CSVKKAAGADTQYF.

The rearrangement uses TRBV6-6 and TRBJ2-1; D might be TRBD1 (5 bases). Germline CDR1 is MNHNY and CDR2 is SVGAGI (reference sequence). CDR3 length equals 15 residues. The germline V and J ends were trimmed by 2 bases and 3 bases, with 11 bases remaining between them. The CDR3 DNA reads TGTGCCAGCAGTTACGGGGCCCTTCGCTACAATGAGCAGTTCTTC. The encoded protein is CASSYGALRYNEQFF.

The rearrangement uses TRBV7-9 and TRBJ2-7; weak D call: TRBD2 (6 bases). This CDR3 comprises 14 residues. Trimming pared 4 bases from V and 3 bases from J, leaving 13 bases between. Germline V gives CDR1 SEHNR, CDR2 FQNEAQ (reference sequence). The CDR3 is CASSYAGGNYEQYF. CDR3 coding DNA: TGTGCCAGCAGCTACGCTGGCGGGAACTACGAGCAGTACTTC.

This clone was seen a few times. The chain recombines TRBV9 with TRBJ2-7; tentatively, D is TRBD1 or TRBD2 (5 bases each). Per germline, CDR1 SGDLS and CDR2 YYNGEE. V lost 3 bases and J lost 1, with 17 bases in between. The CDR3 has 16 amino acids. CDR3 region: CASSALRDGRSYEQYF. In DNA, the CDR3 is TGTGCCAGCAGCGCCTTACGGGACGGCAGATCCTACGAGCAGTACTTC.

J is TRBJ2-2 and V is TRBV6-5; D call uncertain. The CDR3 is 14 amino acids. CDR1 is MNHEY and CDR2 is SVGAGI in the germline V gene. Trimming cost V 0 bases and J 7 bases, with 9 bases left between them. The CDR3 DNA follows: TGTGCCAGCAGTTACTCTCGGCCCATCGGGGAGCTGTTTTTT. Encoded protein: CASSYSRPIGELFF.

In regard to this clone: Other nucleotide sequences from this sample produce the same CDR3. CDR3 bases: TGTGCCAGCTCGTTGACAGGGGGCTACGAGCAGTACTTC. Residues: CASSLTGGYEQYF. This chain uses TRBV18 with TRBJ2-7, with 9 nucleotides matching TRBD1. Germline V lookup: CDR1 KGHSH, CDR2 LQKENI. V was clipped by 6 bases and J by 3 bases; unmatched bases: 3. The CDR3 consists of 13 residues.